This T cell receptor beta chain is drawn from a study of T-cell memory formation after mild COVID-19. From the 5' RACE reads, TCRdb called clonotypes with MiXCR, one entry per CDR3 protein. The table has roughly 50,000 distinct CDR3 sequences, 9.5% seen once. V was clipped by 8 bases and J by 3 bases; unmatched bases: 5. Germline values: CDR1 SGHRS, CDR2 YFSETQ. The CDR3 is made up of 13 amino acids. Material for sequencing was PBMCs or a T cell subset sorted from them (not recorded which). This sequence was found in a man younger than 35 who had mild COVID-19 (a few samples of this study predate the infection). Cell type and time point are not known. The V and J genes are TRBV5-1 and TRBJ1-1, with 9 nucleotides matching TRBD1. The CDR3 bases are TGCGCCAGTACAGGGGGCTCCGACACTGAAGCTTTCTTT. Protein product: CASTGGSDTEAFF.